A single T cell receptor (beta chain) is shown here with its context. CDR3 length equals 13 residues. CDR1 and CDR2 (germline): SGHTA, FQGNSA. Trimming pared 6 bases from V and 4 bases from J, leaving 12 bases between. This entry is derived from a study of blood T cell repertoires in COVID-19. The method was immunoSEQ multiplex PCR; TCRdb's version includes in-frame clones alone and lacks a portion of them. The repertoire holds roughly 130,000 clones, with 86% as singletons. This receptor was identified in a man between 40 and 49 years old with acute or convalescent COVID-19. The sequenced sample consisted of peripheral blood. V gene TRBV7-2 combines with J gene TRBJ1-2; D is unresolved. The CDR3 DNA reads as TGTGCCAGCAGTCAATCAGATTTCTATGGCTACACCTTC. It codes for CASSQSDFYGYTF.